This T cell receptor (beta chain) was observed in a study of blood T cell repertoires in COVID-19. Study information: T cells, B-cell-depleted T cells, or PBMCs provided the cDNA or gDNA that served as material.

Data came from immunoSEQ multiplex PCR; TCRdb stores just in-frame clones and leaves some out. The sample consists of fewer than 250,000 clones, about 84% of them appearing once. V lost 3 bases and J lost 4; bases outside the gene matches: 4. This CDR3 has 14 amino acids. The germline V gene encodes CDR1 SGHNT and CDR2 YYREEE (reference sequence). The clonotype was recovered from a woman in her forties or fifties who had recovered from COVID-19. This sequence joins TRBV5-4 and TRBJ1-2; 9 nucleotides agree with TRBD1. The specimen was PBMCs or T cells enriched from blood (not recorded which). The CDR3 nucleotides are TGTGCCAGCAGCTCGGGACAGGGAGGCTATGGCTACACCTTC. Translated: CASSSGQGGYGYTF. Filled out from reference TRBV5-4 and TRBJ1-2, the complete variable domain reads ETGVTQSPTHLIKTRGQQVTLRCSSQSGHNTVSWYQQALGQGPQFIFQYYREEENGRGNFPPRFSGLQFPNYSSELNVNALELDDSALYLCASSSGQGGYGYTFGSGTRLTVV.